Listed below are T cell receptor beta chains from one sample, sequenced in a study of CD8 T cells in ankylosing spondylitis. One entry per CDR3 protein, called by TCRdb with MiXCR from the 5' RACE reads. The data show 750,000 to 850,000 distinct CDR3 sequences, around 11% seen once. The sequencing input was blood, either unsorted or a sorted T cell fraction (not recorded which). These receptors all come from a male donor with ankylosing spondylitis. CDR3s leave out the opening cysteine and the closing phenylalanine or tryptophan. Each record gives: CDR3 length, clone size, V gene, CDR3 protein. Rows give clone size only sometimes, using once, few, many, or a class for an expanded clone.

13 few TRBV12-3/TRBV12-4 ASSSTPAGNYGYT
12 many TRBV5-1 ASSLQSGINEQF
11 . TRBV20-1 SVGQGGGTEAF
13 few TRBV7-2 ASTWPGGRSYEQY
11 . TRBV12-3/TRBV12-4 ASSRGSEAEAF
15 few TRBV5-1 ASSLAIGAGRGEKLF
11 few TRBV7-2 ASSLMAVNEQF
10 few TRBV20-1 SAHRALDTQY
15 once TRBV7-9 ASSLRDRAQSVYGYT
9 . TRBV20-1 SAERGYEQY
10 few TRBV7-9 ASSLNQGEAF
14 . TRBV20-1 SARNPTSSGANVLT
10 many TRBV29-1 SVATVYDGYT
13 once TRBV7-2 ASSTGTGGGQPQL
10 few TRBV7-9 AIVRSSYEQY
11 . TRBV7-2 ASSPLGVETQY
15 few TRBV6-5 ASSYDGLLGGFSGYT
13 . TRBV9 ASSLVSGGADTQY
12 few TRBV5-1 ASSLGQGTDGYT
13 . TRBV9 ASSGDDRGGETQY
14 many TRBV20-1 SAPRAGLFSSYEQY
11 . TRBV5-1 ASSLGRASGAF
13 . TRBV5-1 ASSRLGTLNTEAF
15 few TRBV5-1 ASKIIKGQGYQETQY
13 few TRBV15 ATSRGQGSYNEQF
11 many TRBV29-1 SVSRVSYNEQF
12 many TRBV5-1 ASSRLAGDAEQF
12 . TRBV15 ATSREGGSRKQY
13 . TRBV20-1 SARRRGRSYNEQF
13 few TRBV7-8 ASSLTGGGYYGYT
13 . TRBV4-1 ASSQKGGGNQPQH
14 few TRBV7-9 ASSVPQGGSYNEQF
13 . TRBV6-5 ASSYQGLPSYEQY
13 few TRBV5-1 ASSLAPEARYGYT
15 many TRBV7-2 ASSPGLAGFYTGELF
12 . TRBV12-3/TRBV12-4 ASSPGQGIEKLF
13 . TRBV20-1 SARSRTANTGELF
10 many TRBV28 ASSLLADTQY
12 few TRBV12-5 ASGSGQGLPTQY
10 many TRBV7-2 ASSLQGLEQY
16 few TRBV5-1 ASSGSPGPTTFNTEAF
11 few TRBV9 ASSVEQDQPQH
13 . TRBV7-9 ASSLARQGSDTQY
13 many TRBV7-9 ASSLSGTSNYGYT
14 . TRBV3-1 ASSLLAGGPQNEQF
17 . TRBV20-1 SARIRPGQGAYSNQPQH
11 few TRBV4-2 ASSQEVGRALH
13 many TRBV5-1 ASSRAGVPLNEQF
12 . TRBV20-1 SATPTGVGYEQY
12 . TRBV5-1 ASRVTPGTGELF
11 few TRBV21-1 ASSRQAGVCKF
10 . TRBV20-1 SARDPNTKVH
14 few TRBV7-2 ASSPGGGRANEKLF
12 many TRBV12-3/TRBV12-4 ASSSQGLGTEAF
12 . TRBV10-3 AISGLEGHDGYT
10 . TRBV28 ASSLYISEQF
12 many TRBV7-2 ASSWGQGIYGYT
13 . TRBV4-3 ASSQDARGTDTQY